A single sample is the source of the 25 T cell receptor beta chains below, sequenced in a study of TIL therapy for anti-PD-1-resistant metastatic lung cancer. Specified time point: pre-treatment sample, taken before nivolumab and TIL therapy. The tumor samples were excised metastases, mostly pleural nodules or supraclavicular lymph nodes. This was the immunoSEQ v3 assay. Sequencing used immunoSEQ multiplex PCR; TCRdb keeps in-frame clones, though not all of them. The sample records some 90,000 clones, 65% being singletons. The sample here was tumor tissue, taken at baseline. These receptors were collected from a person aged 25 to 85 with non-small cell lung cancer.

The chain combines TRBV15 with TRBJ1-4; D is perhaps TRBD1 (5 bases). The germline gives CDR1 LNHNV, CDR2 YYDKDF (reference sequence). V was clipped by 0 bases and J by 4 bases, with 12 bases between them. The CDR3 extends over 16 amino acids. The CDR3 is CATSRELGRGNEKLFF. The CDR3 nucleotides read TGTGCCACCAGCAGAGAGCTCGGGAGGGGTAATGAAAAACTGTTTTTT.

The CDR3 reads CASGLQGRSYGYTF. For the CDR3, the DNA is TGTGCCAGCGGCCTACAAGGGCGTTCTTATGGCTACACCTTC. The chain is built from TRBV27 and TRBJ1-2, with D unresolved. The CDR3 totals 14 residues. The germline V gene encodes CDR1 MNHEY and CDR2 SMNVEV (reference sequence). V lost 8 bases to trimming and J lost 5 bases, with 18 bases between them.

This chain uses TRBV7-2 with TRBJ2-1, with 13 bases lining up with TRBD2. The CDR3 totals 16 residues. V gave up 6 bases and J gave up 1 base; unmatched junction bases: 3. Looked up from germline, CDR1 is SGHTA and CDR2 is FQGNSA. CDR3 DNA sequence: TGTGCCAGCAGAAGGACTAGCGGGAGATCCTACAATGAGCAGTTCTTC. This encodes CASRRTSGRSYNEQFF.

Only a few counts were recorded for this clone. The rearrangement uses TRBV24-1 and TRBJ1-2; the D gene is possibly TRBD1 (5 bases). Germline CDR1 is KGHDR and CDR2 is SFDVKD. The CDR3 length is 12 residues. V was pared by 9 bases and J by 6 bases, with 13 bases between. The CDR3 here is CATQGGRHGYTF. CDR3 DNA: TGTGCCACCCAGGGCGGGAGGCATGGCTACACCTTC.

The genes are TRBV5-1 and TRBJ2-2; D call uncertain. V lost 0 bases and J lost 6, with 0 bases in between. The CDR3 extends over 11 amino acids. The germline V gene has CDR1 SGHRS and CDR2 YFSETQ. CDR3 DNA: TGCGCCAGCAGCTTGGCCGGGGAGCTGTTTTTT. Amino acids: CASSLAGELFF.

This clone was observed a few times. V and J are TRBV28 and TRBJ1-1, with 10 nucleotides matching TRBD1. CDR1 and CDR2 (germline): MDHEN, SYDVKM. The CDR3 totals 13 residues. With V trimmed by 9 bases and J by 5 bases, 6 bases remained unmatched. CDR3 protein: CASDRGRMTEAFF. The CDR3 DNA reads TGTGCCAGTGACAGGGGGCGGATGACTGAAGCTTTCTTT. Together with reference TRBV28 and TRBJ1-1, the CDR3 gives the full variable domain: DVKVTQSSRYLVKRTGEKVFLECVQDMDHENMFWYRQDPGLGLRLIYFSYDVKMKEKGDIPEGYSVSREKKERFSLILESASTNQTSMYLCASDRGRMTEAFFGQGTRLTVV.

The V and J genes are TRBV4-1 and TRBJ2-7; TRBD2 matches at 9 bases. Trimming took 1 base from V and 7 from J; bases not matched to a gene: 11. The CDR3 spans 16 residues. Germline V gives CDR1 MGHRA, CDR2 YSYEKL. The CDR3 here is CASSQAAAGGPREQYF. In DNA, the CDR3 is TGCGCCAGCAGCCAAGCCGCGGCGGGGGGGCCTCGGGAGCAGTACTTC.

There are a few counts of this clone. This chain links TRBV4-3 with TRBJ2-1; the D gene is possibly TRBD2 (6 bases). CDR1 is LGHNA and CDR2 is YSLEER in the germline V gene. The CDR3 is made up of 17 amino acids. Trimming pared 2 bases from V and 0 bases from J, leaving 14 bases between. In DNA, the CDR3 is TGCGCCAGCAGCCAACTTCATAGCGGAAGCTCCTACAATGAGCAGTTCTTC. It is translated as CASSQLHSGSSYNEQFF.

The CDR3: CASSLTLADTQYF. In nucleotides, the CDR3 is TGTGCCAGCAGCTTGACTTTAGCGGATACGCAGTATTTT. This sequence joins TRBV7-9 and TRBJ2-3; D might be TRBD2 (5 bases). CDR1 and CDR2 from the germline V gene are SEHNR and FQNEAQ (reference sequence). The length of the CDR3 is 13 residues. V lost 3 bases and J 6 bases, leaving 10 bases between the germline ends.

In DNA form, the CDR3 reads TGTGCCAGCAGCTCCCTGGGACTAGCGGGAGACGCTGAGCAGTTCTTC. It is translated as CASSSLGLAGDAEQFF. The chain carries TRBV11-2 and TRBJ2-1; 14 bases match TRBD2. CDR1 and CDR2 (germline): SGHAT, FQNNGV. There are 16 residues in the CDR3. The V and J ends lost 4 bases and 9 bases, in that order; junction bases with no gene match: 8.

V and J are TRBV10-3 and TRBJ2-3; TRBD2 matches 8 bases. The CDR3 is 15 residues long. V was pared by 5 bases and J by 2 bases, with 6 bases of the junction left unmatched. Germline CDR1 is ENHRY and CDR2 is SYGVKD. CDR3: CAISKLAETTDTQYF. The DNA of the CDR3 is TGTGCCATCAGTAAACTAGCGGAGACCACAGATACGCAGTATTTT.

The CDR3 loop is CASTLRFVNQPQHF. The CDR3, as DNA: TGTGCCTCTACCTTGAGGTTTGTCAATCAGCCCCAGCATTTT. The V call is TRBV2, the J call TRBJ1-5; the D is unclear. CDR1 is SNHLY and CDR2 is FYNNEI in the germline V gene. The CDR3 has 14 amino acids. Trimming pared 11 bases from V and 3 bases from J, leaving 17 bases between. Complete variable domain (other parts from reference TRBV2 and TRBJ1-5): EPEVTQTPSHQVTQMGQEVILRCVPISNHLYFYWYRQILGQKVEFLVSFYNNEISEKSEIFDDQFSVERPDGSNFTLKIRSTKLEDSAMYFCASTLRFVNQPQHFGDGTRLSIL.

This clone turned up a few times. The DNA of the CDR3 is TGTGCCAGCACCCAGAGCGGCAGCTATAATTCACCCCTCCACTTT. As protein: CASTQSGSYNSPLHF. The V and J genes are TRBV7-2 and TRBJ1-6; no firm D call. The CDR3 consists of 15 residues. The germline CDR1 and CDR2 sequences are SGHTA and FQGNSA. V was trimmed by 7 bases and J by 3 bases, leaving 13 bases between them.

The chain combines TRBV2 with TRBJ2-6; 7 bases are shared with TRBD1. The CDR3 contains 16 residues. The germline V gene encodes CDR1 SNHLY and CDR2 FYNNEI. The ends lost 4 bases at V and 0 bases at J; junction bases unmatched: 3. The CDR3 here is CASSAQGVSGANVLTF. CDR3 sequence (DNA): TGTGCCAGCAGTGCCCAGGGGGTCTCTGGGGCCAACGTCCTGACTTTC.

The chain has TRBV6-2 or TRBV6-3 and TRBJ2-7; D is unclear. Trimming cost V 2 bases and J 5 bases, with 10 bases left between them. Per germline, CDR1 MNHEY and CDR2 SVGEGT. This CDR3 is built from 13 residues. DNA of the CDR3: TGTGCCAGCAGTTACCGACATCTCAACGAGCAGTACTTC. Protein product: CASSYRHLNEQYF.

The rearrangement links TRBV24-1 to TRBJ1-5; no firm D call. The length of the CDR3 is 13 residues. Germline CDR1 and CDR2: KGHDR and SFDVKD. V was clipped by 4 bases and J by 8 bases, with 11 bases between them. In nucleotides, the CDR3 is TGTGCCACCAGTGAATATCGCCAAGAGCCCCAGCATTTT. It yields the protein CATSEYRQEPQHF.

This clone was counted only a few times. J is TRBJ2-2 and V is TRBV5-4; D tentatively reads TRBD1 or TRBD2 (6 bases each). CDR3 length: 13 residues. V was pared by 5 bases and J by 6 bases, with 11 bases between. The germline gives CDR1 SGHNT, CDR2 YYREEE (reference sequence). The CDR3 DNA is TGTGCCAGCAGTCTGGGGGGCCCCGGGGAGCTGTTTTTT. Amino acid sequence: CASSLGGPGELFF.

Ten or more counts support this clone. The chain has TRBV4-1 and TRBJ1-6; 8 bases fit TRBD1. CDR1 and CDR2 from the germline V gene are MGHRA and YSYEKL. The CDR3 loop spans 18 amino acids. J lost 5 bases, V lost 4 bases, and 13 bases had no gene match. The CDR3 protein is CASSRARTGSLDNSPLHF. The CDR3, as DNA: TGCGCCAGCAGCCGGGCCCGGACAGGGTCTCTCGATAATTCACCCCTCCACTTT.

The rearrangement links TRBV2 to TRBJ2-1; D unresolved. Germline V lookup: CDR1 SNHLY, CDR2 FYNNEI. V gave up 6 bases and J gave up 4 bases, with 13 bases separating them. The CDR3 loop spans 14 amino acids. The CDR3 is CASSPTRGYNEQFF. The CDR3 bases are TGTGCCAGCAGCCCTACCCGCGGATACAATGAGCAGTTCTTC.

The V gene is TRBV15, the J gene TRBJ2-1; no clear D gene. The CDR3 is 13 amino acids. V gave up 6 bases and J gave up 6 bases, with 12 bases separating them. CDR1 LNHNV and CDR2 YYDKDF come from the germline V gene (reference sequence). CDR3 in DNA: TGTGCCACCAGGCTTGGACGGTTCAATGAGCAGTTCTTC. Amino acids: CATRLGRFNEQFF. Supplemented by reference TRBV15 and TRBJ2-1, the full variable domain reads DAMVIQNPRYQVTQFGKPVTLSCSQTLNHNVMYWYQQKSSQAPKLLFHYYDKDFNNEADTPDNFQSRRPNTSFCFLDIRSPGLGDTAMYLCATRLGRFNEQFFGPGTRLTVL.

The CDR3 here is CASSLGQIYNEQFF. In nucleotides, the CDR3 is TGTGCCAGCAGTTTAGGTCAGATTTACAATGAGCAGTTCTTC. The genes are TRBV28 and TRBJ2-1; no reliable D call. The CDR3 loop spans 14 amino acids. The germline CDR1 and CDR2 sequences are MDHEN and SYDVKM. V was pared by 2 bases and J by 4 bases, with 9 bases between.

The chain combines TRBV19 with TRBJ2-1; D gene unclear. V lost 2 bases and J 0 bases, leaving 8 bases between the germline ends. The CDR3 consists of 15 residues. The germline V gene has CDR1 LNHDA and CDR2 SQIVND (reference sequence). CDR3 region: CASSITQNSYNEQFF. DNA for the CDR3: TGTGCCAGTAGTATAACCCAGAACTCCTACAATGAGCAGTTCTTC.

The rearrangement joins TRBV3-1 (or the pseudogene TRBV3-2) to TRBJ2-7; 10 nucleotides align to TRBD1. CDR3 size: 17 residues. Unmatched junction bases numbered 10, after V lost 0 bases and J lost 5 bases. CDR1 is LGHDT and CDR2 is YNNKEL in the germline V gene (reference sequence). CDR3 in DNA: TGTGCCAGCAGCCAAGAAACCGGGACAGGGGTTACCCACGAGCAGTACTTC. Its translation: CASSQETGTGVTHEQYF.

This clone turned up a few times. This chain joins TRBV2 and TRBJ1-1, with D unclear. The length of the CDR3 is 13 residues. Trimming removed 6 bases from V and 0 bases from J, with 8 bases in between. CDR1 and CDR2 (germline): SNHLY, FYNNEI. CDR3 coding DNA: TGTGCCAGCAGCTTAAATATGAACACTGAAGCTTTCTTT. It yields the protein CASSLNMNTEAFF.

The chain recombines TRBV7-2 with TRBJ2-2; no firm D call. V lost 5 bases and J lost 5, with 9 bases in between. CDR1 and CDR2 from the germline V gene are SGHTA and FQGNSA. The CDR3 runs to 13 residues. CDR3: CASSIDGTGELFF. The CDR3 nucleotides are TGTGCCAGCAGCATCGACGGGACCGGGGAGCTGTTTTTT.